The 16 T cell receptor beta chains below were found in one sample sequenced in a study of T cell repertoires in cytomegalovirus infection. TCRdb reanalysed the reads using MiXCR and keeps one entry per CDR3 protein. Here the sample spans some 390,000 distinct CDR3 sequences, 15% to 20% being singletons. Sequenced input: PBMCs. The receptors come from a human donor in good health (CMV status not recorded). Some clones in this sample may be carry-over from other donors' samples.

This clonotype was detected ten times or more. V gene TRBV7-2 combines with J gene TRBJ1-4, with no clear D. Germline lookup yields CDR1 SGHTA and CDR2 FQGNSA. V gave up 5 bases and J gave up 8 bases, with 12 bases separating them. The CDR3 is 13 residues long. As DNA, the CDR3 is TGTGCCAGCAGCCCGAGGGTCGAGGAAAAACTGTTTTTT. Its translation: CASSPRVEEKLFF.

Ten or more counts support this clonotype. This chain connects TRBV7-2 to TRBJ1-4; tentative D call: TRBD1 (6 bases). The CDR3 sequence is 15 residues long. The germline gives CDR1 SGHTA, CDR2 FQGNSA. The V and J ends lost 7 bases and 5 bases respectively, with 17 bases between them. This chain's CDR3 is CASNPNGQTNEKLFF. For the CDR3, the DNA is TGTGCCAGCAACCCGAATGGACAGACGAATGAAAAACTGTTTTTT. The full variable domain, completed using reference TRBV7-2 and TRBJ1-4, is GAGVSQSPSNKVTEKGKDVELRCDPISGHTALYWYRQSLGQGLEFLIYFQGNSAPDKSGLPSDRFSAERTGGSVSTLTIQRTQQEDSAVYLCASNPNGQTNEKLFFGSGTQLSVL.

At least ten counts were recorded for this clonotype. The chain recombines TRBV7-2 with TRBJ2-5, with D perhaps TRBD1 or TRBD2 (5 bases each). V lost 6 bases to trimming and J lost 3 bases, with 8 bases between them. The V gene's germline CDR1 is SGHTA and CDR2 FQGNSA. The CDR3 is made up of 12 amino acids. The chain's CDR3 is CASRLGEETQYF. The CDR3 bases are TGTGCCAGCAGGTTGGGGGAAGAGACCCAGTACTTC.

This clonotype occurred many times. The CDR3 here is CASSREATYNEQFF. The CDR3 DNA sequence: TGTGCCAGCAGCCGGGAAGCAACCTACAATGAGCAGTTCTTC. The chain joins TRBV12-3 or TRBV12-4 to TRBJ2-1; D perhaps matches TRBD2 (5 bases). The V gene lost 6 bases and the J gene lost 2 bases, with 11 bases spanning the gap. This CDR3 comprises 14 residues.

The table lists this clonotype with a few counts. This chain joins TRBV7-2 and TRBJ1-5; unclear D gene. The CDR3 contains 16 residues. CDR1 is SGHTA, CDR2 FQGNSA, per germline. V dropped 2 bases and J dropped 4 bases, with 15 bases sitting between them. CDR3 sequence: CASSLLGSARNQPQHF. CDR3 DNA: TGTGCCAGCAGCTTATTGGGGTCCGCCCGAAATCAGCCCCAGCATTTT.

In its sample, this clonotype was seen a few times. The rearrangement joins TRBV10-3 to TRBJ1-2; D might be TRBD1 (6 bases). The CDR3 sequence is 13 residues long. Germline V gives CDR1 ENHRY, CDR2 SYGVKD. Trimming pared 3 bases from V and 4 bases from J, leaving 9 bases between. CDR3 bases: TGTGCCATCAGTGACGGCAGGGGCTATGGCTACACCTTC. Translating it yields CAISDGRGYGYTF.

There are a few counts of this clonotype. V usage is TRBV15 and J usage is TRBJ2-2; D remains ambiguous. V lost 6 bases and J lost 3, with 11 bases in between. CDR3 length equals 14 residues. In germline, CDR1 is LNHNV, CDR2 YYDKDF (reference sequence). The CDR3 nucleotides read TGTGCCACCAGGTCCCCGAGTCACACCGGGGAGCTGTTTTTT. This codes for CATRSPSHTGELFF.

This clonotype has only a few counts. This chain links TRBV27 with TRBJ1-2; D not resolved. The CDR3 spans 13 residues. The germline V gene has CDR1 MNHEY and CDR2 SMNVEV (reference sequence). Trimming stripped 4 bases from V and 5 bases from J, with 11 bases between. CDR3 loop: CASSYGPWYGYTF. Written as DNA, the CDR3 is TGTGCCAGCAGTTACGGCCCGTGGTATGGCTACACCTTC.

V gene TRBV12-3 or TRBV12-4 combines with J gene TRBJ2-3; 15 nucleotides line up with TRBD2. CDR3 length: 18 residues. Germline trimming cut 7 bases from V and 0 bases from J; bases unmatched to any gene: 8. The DNA of the CDR3 is TGTGCCAGCATCCCGGGACTAGCGGGAGGCACTAGCACAGATACGCAGTATTTT. Translated, it gives CASIPGLAGGTSTDTQYF.

This clonotype was detected ten times or more. V usage is TRBV19 and J usage is TRBJ1-2, with unresolved D. Germline CDR1 is LNHDA and CDR2 is SQIVND (reference sequence). The CDR3 sequence is 12 residues long. V was shortened by 1 base and J by 8 bases, with 8 bases between the two germline ends. CDR3 amino acids: CASSIAGGGYTF. DNA of the CDR3: TGTGCCAGTAGTATAGCCGGCGGGGGCTACACCTTC.

The chain is built from TRBV7-9 and TRBJ2-7; D possibly matches TRBD1 or TRBD2 (6 bases each). The germline V gene has CDR1 SEHNR and CDR2 FQNEAQ (reference sequence). There are 11 residues in the CDR3. Between the trimmed V and J ends, which lost 5 bases and 7 bases, there was a span of 9 bases. CDR3 DNA sequence: TGTGCCAGCAGCGCGGGACAAGAGCAGTACTTC. Residues: CASSAGQEQYF.

This clonotype was seen a few times. This chain connects TRBV11-3 to TRBJ2-1, with 7 bases that match TRBD2. The V segment lost 1 base and the J segment 8 bases; nucleotides outside the gene matches: 11. Germline V gene sequence: CDR1 SGHNT, CDR2 YENEEA. This CDR3 spans 16 amino acids. CDR3: CASSLGPGLGADEQFF. CDR3 DNA: TGTGCCAGCAGCTTAGGCCCAGGACTAGGGGCCGATGAGCAGTTCTTC.

Ten or more counts support this clonotype. The rearrangement joins TRBV7-2 to TRBJ1-5; D not resolved. Germline CDR1 reads SGHTA; CDR2 reads FQGNSA. Trimming cost V 5 bases and J 6 bases, with 11 bases left between them. The CDR3 contains 13 residues. DNA for the CDR3: TGTGCCAGCAGCGAACCCGGGCTTCAGCCCCAGCATTTT. Translated, it gives CASSEPGLQPQHF.

The chain links TRBV20-1 to TRBJ2-1; a weak D match, TRBD2 (6 bases). Germline lookup yields CDR1 DFQATT and CDR2 SNEGSKA (reference sequence). This CDR3 region has 16 residues. Trimming cost V 3 bases and J 0 bases, with 15 bases left between them. The CDR3: CSASVRGTSSYNEQFF. In DNA form, the CDR3 reads TGCAGTGCTAGCGTGCGCGGGACCAGCTCCTACAATGAGCAGTTCTTC.

This clonotype was seen ten or more times. The rearrangement uses TRBV7-8 and TRBJ1-1; D remains unclear. CDR1 and CDR2 from the germline V gene are SGHVS and FQNEAQ. The CDR3 consists of 14 residues. V dropped 0 bases and J dropped 0 bases, with 5 bases sitting between them. The CDR3 DNA reads as TGTGCCAGCAGCTTAGCGCCTGTGAACACTGAAGCTTTCTTT. Protein sequence: CASSLAPVNTEAFF.

This clonotype has a count of ten or more. The rearrangement uses TRBV12-3 or TRBV12-4 and TRBJ1-3; no clear D gene. With 5 bases removed from V and 1 base from J, the gap between germline ends came to 9 bases. The CDR3 totals 14 residues. In nucleotides, the CDR3 is TGTGCCAGCAGTAGGTGGCAATCTGGAAACACCATATATTTT. Translation gives CASSRWQSGNTIYF.